The TCR beta chain described here comes from a study of blood T cell repertoires in COVID-19. Study in general: COVID-19 samples, acute and convalescent, were from the United States, Italy and Spain. PBMCs, B-cell-depleted T cells, or T cells provided the cDNA or gDNA that made up the material.

Original processing methods: Nucleated cell counts were estimated from reference gene primer amplification. TCRdb's copy holds only in-frame clones and misses some; the assay was immunoSEQ multiplex PCR. That table is the source of V, J and clone size, and D and trimming were worked out from the DNA. The table has about 120,000 clones, 82% seen once; the top ten hold about 5%. This CDR3 region has 16 residues. The V gene lost 1 base and the J gene lost 2 bases, with 11 bases spanning the gap. Germline CDR1 reads SGHTA; CDR2 reads FQGTGA. What was sequenced was peripheral blood. The chain recombines TRBV7-3 with TRBJ2-2; D might be TRBD1 (5 bases). The source of this sequence is a woman in her 70s with acute or convalescent COVID-19. CDR3 sequence: CASSLNSWTNTGELFF. CDR3 coding DNA: TGTGCCAGCAGCTTAAATAGTTGGACAAACACCGGGGAGCTGTTTTTT.